The clone carrying this TCR beta chain was found once. V shed 4 bases and J shed 5 bases, with 11 bases lying between them. The CDR3 consists of 14 residues. The germline V gene has CDR1 LNHDA and CDR2 SQIVND (reference sequence). This entry comes from a study of blood T cell repertoires in COVID-19. Generated by immunoSEQ multiplex PCR, the TCRdb table keeps only in-frame clones and is missing some. The sample lists about 76,000 clones, 75% to 85% seen once, with around a tenth in the top ten. Sequencing used peripheral blood. This TCR came from a man in his fifties or sixties with COVID-19, enrolled during active disease. The rearrangement links TRBV19 to TRBJ2-2; D perhaps matches TRBD1 (5 bases). The CDR3 here is CASSRGWGTGELFF. DNA for the CDR3: TGTGCCAGTAGTAGGGGCTGGGGAACCGGGGAGCTGTTTTTT. Using reference TRBV19 and TRBJ2-2 for the parts outside the CDR3, the full variable domain is DGGITQSPKYLFRKEGQNVTLSCEQNLNHDAMYWYRQDPGQGLRLIYYSQIVNDFQKGDIAEGYSVSREKKESFPLTVTSAQKNPTAFYLCASSRGWGTGELFFGEGSRLTVL.